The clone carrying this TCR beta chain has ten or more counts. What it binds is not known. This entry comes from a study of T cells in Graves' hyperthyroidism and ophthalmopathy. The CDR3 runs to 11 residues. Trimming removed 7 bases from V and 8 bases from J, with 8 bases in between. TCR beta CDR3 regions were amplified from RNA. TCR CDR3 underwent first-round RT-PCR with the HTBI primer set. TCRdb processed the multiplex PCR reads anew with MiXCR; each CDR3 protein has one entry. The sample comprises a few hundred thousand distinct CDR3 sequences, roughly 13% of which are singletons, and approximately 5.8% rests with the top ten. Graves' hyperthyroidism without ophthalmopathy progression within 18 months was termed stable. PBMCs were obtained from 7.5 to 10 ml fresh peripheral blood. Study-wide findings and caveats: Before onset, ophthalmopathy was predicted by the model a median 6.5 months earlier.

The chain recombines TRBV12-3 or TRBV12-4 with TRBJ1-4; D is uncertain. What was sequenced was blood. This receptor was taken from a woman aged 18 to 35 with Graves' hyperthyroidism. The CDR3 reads CASTKKEKLFF. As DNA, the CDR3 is TGTGCCAGCACAAAAAAGGAAAAACTGTTTTTT.